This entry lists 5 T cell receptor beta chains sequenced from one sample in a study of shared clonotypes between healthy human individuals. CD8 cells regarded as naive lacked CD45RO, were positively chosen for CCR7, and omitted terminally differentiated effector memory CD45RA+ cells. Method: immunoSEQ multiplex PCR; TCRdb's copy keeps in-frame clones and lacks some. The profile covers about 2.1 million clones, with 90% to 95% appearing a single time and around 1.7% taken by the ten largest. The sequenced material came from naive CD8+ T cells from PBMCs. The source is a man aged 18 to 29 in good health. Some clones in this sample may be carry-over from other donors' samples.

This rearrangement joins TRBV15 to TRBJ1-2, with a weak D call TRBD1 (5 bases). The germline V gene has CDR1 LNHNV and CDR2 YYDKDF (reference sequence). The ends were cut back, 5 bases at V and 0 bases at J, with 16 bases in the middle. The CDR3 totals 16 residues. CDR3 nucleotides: TGTGCCACCAGCCCCTGGGGGGATAATACTAACTATGGCTACACCTTC. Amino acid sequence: CATSPWGDNTNYGYTF.

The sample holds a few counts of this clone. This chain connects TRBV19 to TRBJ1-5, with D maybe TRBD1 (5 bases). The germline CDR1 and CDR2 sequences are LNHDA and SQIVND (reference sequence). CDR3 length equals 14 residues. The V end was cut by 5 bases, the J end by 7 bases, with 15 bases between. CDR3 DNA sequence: TGTGCCAGTAGTGTACAGGAGGGGAGACAGCCCCAGCATTTT. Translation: CASSVQEGRQPQHF.

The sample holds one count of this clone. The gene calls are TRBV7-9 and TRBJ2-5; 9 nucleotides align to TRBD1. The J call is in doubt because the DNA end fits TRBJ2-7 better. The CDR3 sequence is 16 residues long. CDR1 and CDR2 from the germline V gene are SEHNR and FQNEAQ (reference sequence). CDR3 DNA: TGTGCCAGCAGCTTAGGACCTGGGACAGGGACCTACGAGCAGTACTTC. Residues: CASSLGPGTGTYEQYF.

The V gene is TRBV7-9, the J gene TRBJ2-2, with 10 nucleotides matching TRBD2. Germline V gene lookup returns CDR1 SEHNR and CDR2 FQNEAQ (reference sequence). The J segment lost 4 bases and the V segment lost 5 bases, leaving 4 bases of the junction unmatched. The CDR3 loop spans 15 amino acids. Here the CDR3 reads CASSPLAGVTGELFF. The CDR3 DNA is TGTGCCAGCAGCCCTCTAGCGGGAGTCACCGGGGAGCTGTTTTTT.

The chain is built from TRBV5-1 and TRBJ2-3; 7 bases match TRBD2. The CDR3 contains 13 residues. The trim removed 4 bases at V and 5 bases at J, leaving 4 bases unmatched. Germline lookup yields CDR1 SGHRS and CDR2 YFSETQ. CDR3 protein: CASSRIAGDTQYF. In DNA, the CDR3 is TGCGCCAGCAGCCGTATAGCGGGAGATACGCAGTATTTT.